This T cell receptor (beta chain) was captured by sequencing in a study of shared clonotypes between healthy human individuals. The study's findings and limits: Specimens sampled were limited to blood, with tissue repertoires likely differing. The small donor group covered limited genetic and exposure diversity.

Points on this clone: No antigen is known for it.

The naive CD8 subset, CD45RO-negative cells positively selected for CCR7, excluded terminally differentiated effector memory CD45RA+ cells. The assay was immunoSEQ multiplex PCR, and TCRdb's table has in-frame clones only and misses some. In the table there are about 820,000 clones, 80% to 95% of which are singletons. Sequenced material: naive CD8+ T cells sorted from blood. The sequence came from a man aged 25 to 40 in good health.

CDR3 sequence (DNA): TGTGCCAGCAGCCTAGGCGGAGGGGGGAGGGCCGACGAGCAGTACTTC. This gives the protein CASSLGGGGRADEQYF. This sequence joins TRBV9 and TRBJ2-7, with D maybe TRBD2 (7 bases). CDR1 and CDR2 (germline): SGDLS, YYNGEE. The CDR3 runs to 16 residues. The ends were cut back, 4 bases at V and 5 bases at J, with 22 bases in the middle.